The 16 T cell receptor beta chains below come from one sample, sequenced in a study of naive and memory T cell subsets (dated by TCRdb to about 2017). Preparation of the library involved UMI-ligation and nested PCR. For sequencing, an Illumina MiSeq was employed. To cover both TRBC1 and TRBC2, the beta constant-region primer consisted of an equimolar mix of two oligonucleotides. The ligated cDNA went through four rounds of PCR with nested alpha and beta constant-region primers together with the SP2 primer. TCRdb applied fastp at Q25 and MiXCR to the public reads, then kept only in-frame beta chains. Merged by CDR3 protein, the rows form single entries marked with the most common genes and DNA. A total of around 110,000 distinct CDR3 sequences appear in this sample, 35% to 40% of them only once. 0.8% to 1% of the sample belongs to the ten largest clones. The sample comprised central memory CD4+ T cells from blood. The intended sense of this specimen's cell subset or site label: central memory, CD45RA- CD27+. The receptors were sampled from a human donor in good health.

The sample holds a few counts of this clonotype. The CDR3 region is CSVTRGTGANVLTF. CDR3 nucleotides: TGCAGCGTGACAAGAGGTACTGGGGCCAACGTCCTGACTTTC. V usage is TRBV29-1 and J usage is TRBJ2-6; D gene uncertain. Germline V gene sequence: CDR1 SQVTM, CDR2 ANQGSEA. Trimming took 6 bases from V and 2 from J, leaving 11 bases between them. CDR3 length: 14 residues.

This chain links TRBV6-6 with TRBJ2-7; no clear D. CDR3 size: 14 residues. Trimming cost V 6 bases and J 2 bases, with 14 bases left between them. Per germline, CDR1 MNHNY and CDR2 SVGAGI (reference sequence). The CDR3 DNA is TGTGCCAGCAGGCTTTCGCTGGGCACCTACGAGCAGTACTTC. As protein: CASRLSLGTYEQYF.

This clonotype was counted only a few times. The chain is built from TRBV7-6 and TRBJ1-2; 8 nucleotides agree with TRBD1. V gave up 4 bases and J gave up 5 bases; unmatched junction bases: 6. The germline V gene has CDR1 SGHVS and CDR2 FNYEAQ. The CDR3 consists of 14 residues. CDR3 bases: TGTGCCAGCAGCTCCCAACAGGGGGGTTATGGCTACACCTTC. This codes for CASSSQQGGYGYTF.

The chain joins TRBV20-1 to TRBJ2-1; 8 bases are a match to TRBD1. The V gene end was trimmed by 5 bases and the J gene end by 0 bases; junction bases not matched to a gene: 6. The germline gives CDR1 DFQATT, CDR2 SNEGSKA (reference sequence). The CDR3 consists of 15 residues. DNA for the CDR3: TGCAGTGCTTCGGACAGGGCCGCCTCCTACAATGAGCAGTTCTTC. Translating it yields CSASDRAASYNEQFF.

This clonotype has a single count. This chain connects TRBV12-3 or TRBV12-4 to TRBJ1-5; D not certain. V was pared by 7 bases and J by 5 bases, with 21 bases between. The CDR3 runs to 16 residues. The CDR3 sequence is CASTQGQLGLYQPQHF. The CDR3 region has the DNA TGTGCCAGCACCCAAGGCCAATTGGGTCTATATCAGCCCCAGCATTTT.

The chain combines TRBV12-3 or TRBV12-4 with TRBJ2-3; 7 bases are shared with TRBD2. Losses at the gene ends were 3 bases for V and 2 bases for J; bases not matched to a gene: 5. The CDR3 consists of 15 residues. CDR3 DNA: TGTGCCAGCAGTTTTTCAGCGGGAAACACAGATACGCAGTATTTT. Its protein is CASSFSAGNTDTQYF.

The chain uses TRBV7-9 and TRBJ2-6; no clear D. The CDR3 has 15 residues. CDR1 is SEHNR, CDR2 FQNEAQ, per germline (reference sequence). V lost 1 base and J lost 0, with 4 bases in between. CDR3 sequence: CASSLDGSGANVLTF. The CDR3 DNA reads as TGTGCCAGCAGCTTAGACGGCTCTGGGGCCAACGTCCTGACTTTC.

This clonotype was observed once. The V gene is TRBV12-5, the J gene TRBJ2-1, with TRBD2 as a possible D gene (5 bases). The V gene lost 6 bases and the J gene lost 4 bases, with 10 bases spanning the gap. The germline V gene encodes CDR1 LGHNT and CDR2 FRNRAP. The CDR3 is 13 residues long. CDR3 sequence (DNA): TGTGCTAGTGGGACTATCGGATACAATGAGCAGTTCTTC. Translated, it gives CASGTIGYNEQFF.

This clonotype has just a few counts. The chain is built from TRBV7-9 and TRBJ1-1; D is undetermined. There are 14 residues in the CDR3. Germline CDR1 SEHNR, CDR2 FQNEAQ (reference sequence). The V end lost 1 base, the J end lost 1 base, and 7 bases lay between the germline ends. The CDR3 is CASSLELPNTEAFF. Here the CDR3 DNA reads TGTGCCAGCAGCTTAGAACTGCCGAACACTGAAGCTTTCTTT.

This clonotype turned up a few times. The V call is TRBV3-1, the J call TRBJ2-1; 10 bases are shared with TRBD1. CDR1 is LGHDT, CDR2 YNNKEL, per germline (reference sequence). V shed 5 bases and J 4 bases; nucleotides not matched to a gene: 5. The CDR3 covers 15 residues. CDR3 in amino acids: CASSNGDRGYNEQFF. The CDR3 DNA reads TGTGCCAGCAGCAACGGGGACAGGGGATACAATGAGCAGTTCTTC.

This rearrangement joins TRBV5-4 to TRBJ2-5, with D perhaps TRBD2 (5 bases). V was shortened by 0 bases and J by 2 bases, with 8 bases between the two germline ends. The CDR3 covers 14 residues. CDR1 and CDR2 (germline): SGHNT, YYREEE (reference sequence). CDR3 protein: CASSLVRGQETQYF. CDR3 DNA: TGTGCCAGCAGCTTGGTACGGGGTCAAGAGACCCAGTACTTC.

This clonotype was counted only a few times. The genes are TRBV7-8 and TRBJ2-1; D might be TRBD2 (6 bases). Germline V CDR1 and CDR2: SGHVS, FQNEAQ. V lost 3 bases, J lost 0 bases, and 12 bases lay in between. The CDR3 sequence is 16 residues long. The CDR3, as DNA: TGTGCCAGCAGCTTTTCACACGGGAGCTCCTACAATGAGCAGTTCTTC. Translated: CASSFSHGSSYNEQFF.

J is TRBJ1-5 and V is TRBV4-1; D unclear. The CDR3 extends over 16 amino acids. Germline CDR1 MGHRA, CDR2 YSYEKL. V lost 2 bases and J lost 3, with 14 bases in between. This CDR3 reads CASSQIVGRDNQPQHF. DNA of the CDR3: TGCGCCAGCAGCCAAATAGTCGGCAGAGACAATCAGCCCCAGCATTTT.

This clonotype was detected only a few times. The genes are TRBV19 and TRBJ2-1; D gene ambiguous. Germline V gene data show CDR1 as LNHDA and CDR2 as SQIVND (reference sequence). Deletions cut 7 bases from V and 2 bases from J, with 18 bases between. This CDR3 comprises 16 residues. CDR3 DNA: TGTGCCAGTACCAAGGGTGGCAACCCCACCTACAATGAGCAGTTCTTC. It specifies CASTKGGNPTYNEQFF.

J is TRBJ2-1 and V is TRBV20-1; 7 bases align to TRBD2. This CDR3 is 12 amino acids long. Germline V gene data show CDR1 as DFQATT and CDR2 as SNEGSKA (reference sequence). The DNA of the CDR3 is TGCAGCGGTGAGAGCGGGATAAATGAGCAGTTCTTC. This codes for CSGESGINEQFF.

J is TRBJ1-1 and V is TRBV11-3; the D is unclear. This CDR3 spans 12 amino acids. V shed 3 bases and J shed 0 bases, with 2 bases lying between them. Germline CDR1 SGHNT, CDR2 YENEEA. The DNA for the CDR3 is TGTGCCAGCAGCTTCATGAACACTGAAGCTTTCTTT. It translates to CASSFMNTEAFF. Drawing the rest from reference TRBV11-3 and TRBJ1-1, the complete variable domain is EAGVVQSPRYKIIEKKQPVAFWCNPISGHNTLYWYLQNLGQGPELLIRYENEEAVDDSQLPKDRFSAERLKGVDSTLKIQPAELGDSAVYLCASSFMNTEAFFGQGTRLTVV.